The 25 T cell receptor beta chains below come from one sample, sequenced in a study of CD8 T cells in ankylosing spondylitis. Study findings and constraints: Ankylosing spondylitis blood seemed to carry a telltale TCR beta motif made of under 10 highly homologous variants.

TCRdb re-analysed the 5' RACE reads in MiXCR, keeping a single row per CDR3 protein. The profile shows about 440,000 distinct CDR3 sequences, 17% of them singletons. Their specific antigens are unknown. Sequenced sample: blood, either unsorted or a sorted T cell fraction (not recorded which). The receptors here all came from a male donor with ankylosing spondylitis.

This clonotype was counted a few times. The chain has TRBV28 and TRBJ1-5; 7 bases align to TRBD1. The CDR3 extends over 12 amino acids. Germline loops: CDR1 MDHEN, CDR2 SYDVKM. V shed 4 bases and J 11 bases; nucleotides not matched to a gene: 5. The CDR3 reads CASSYDQGAQHF. The CDR3 region has the DNA TGTGCCAGCAGTTATGATCAGGGGGCCCAGCATTTT.

This clonotype has ten or more counts. The chain uses TRBV10-3 and TRBJ1-3; TRBD1 is a possible D gene (6 bases). V was clipped by 0 bases and J by 3 bases, with 15 bases between them. This CDR3 is built from 17 residues. The germline CDR1 and CDR2 sequences are ENHRY and SYGVKD. DNA for the CDR3: TGTGCCATCAGTGAGTCACCATGGACAGTGGATGGAAACACCATATATTTT. Translation gives CAISESPWTVDGNTIYF.

This sequence joins TRBV12-3 or TRBV12-4 and TRBJ1-4; TRBD1 matches 7 bases. V was clipped by 6 bases and J by 6 bases; unmatched bases: 13. The CDR3 is made up of 16 amino acids. This CDR3 reads CASSRQGFEGDEKLFF. The CDR3 DNA reads TGTGCCAGCAGCCGACAGGGCTTTGAGGGGGATGAAAAACTGTTTTTT.

The sample holds a few counts of this clonotype. The chain couples TRBV10-3 to TRBJ2-3, with 8 bases that match TRBD2. Germline CDR1 is ENHRY and CDR2 is SYGVKD. The CDR3 spans 18 residues. Unmatched junction bases numbered 12, after V lost 4 bases and J lost 0 bases. CDR3 DNA: TGTGCCATCAGTGCGAATAGCGGGGCCCGTATTAGCACAGATACGCAGTATTTT. Protein sequence: CAISANSGARISTDTQYF.

For this clonotype: The junction differs from germline at one of its ends, possibly a read error. V and J are TRBV18 and TRBJ1-5, with D perhaps TRBD1 (5 bases). CDR1 is KGHSH and CDR2 is LQKENI in the germline V gene. This CDR3 contains 13 residues. The chain's CDR3 is CGSSPRLGEPQHF. As DNA, the CDR3 is TGTGGCAGCTCCCCGCGGTTGGGGGAACCCCAGCATTTT.

This clonotype was observed a handful of times. V usage is TRBV29-1 and J usage is TRBJ2-5; perhaps TRBD2 as D (7 bases). Trimming shortened V by 6 bases and J by 5 bases, and 19 bases separated the two germline ends. The CDR3 contains 14 residues. Germline V gene data show CDR1 as SQVTM and CDR2 as ANQGSEA. CDR3 in amino acids: CSVPRGGGGETQYF. CDR3 in DNA: TGCAGCGTCCCCAGGGGCGGGGGCGGGGAGACCCAGTACTTC.

This chain connects TRBV5-6 to TRBJ2-1; 8 positions match TRBD2. Germline assignment: CDR1 SGHDT and CDR2 YYEEEE. There are 15 residues in the CDR3. V trimming: 8 bases; J trimming: 6 bases; junction bases outside the gene matches: 13. Written as DNA, the CDR3 is TGTGCCAGTTTTCGAGGGGGACTAGTCGGCAATGAGCAGTTCTTC. It is translated as CASFRGGLVGNEQFF.

This clonotype was observed many times. The genes are TRBV5-1 and TRBJ2-2, with D perhaps TRBD1 (5 bases). With 0 bases removed from V and 6 bases from J, the gap between germline ends came to 9 bases. From germline, CDR1 is SGHRS and CDR2 YFSETQ. The length of the CDR3 is 14 residues. DNA for the CDR3: TGCGCCAGCAGCTTGGTTCCAGGGCCCGGGGAGCTGTTTTTT. It encodes CASSLVPGPGELFF.

V is TRBV30 and J is TRBJ1-2; 8 bases agree with TRBD1. Germline CDR1 is GTSNPN and CDR2 is SVGIG (reference sequence). Trimming cost V 3 bases and J 8 bases; bases outside gene matches: 11. The CDR3 is made up of 14 amino acids. This CDR3 is CAWRKDRASGGYTF. The CDR3 region has the DNA TGTGCCTGGAGGAAGGACAGGGCGTCGGGGGGCTACACCTTC.

This clonotype was observed at least ten times. The rearrangement joins TRBV12-3 or TRBV12-4 to TRBJ1-5, with D unresolved. V was trimmed by 2 bases and J by 0 bases, leaving 5 bases between them. The CDR3 loop spans 14 amino acids. CDR3 DNA sequence: TGTGCCAGCAGTTTAACGGTTAGCAATCAGCCCCAGCATTTT. This sequence encodes CASSLTVSNQPQHF.

This chain joins TRBV20-1 and TRBJ2-7, with TRBD2 matching 14 bases. CDR1 and CDR2 from the germline V gene are DFQATT and SNEGSKA (reference sequence). This CDR3 is built from 14 residues. Trimming removed 6 bases from V and 7 bases from J; junction bases left unmatched: 8. The CDR3 DNA follows: TGCAGTGCCTCCGGACTAGCGGGAGGTTGGGAGCAGTACTTC. Translating it yields CSASGLAGGWEQYF.

This clonotype was recorded a few times. The chain carries TRBV5-1 and TRBJ2-6; D uncertain. CDR3 length: 16 amino acids. Trimming took 0 bases from V and 0 from J, leaving 7 bases between them. Germline CDR1 reads SGHRS; CDR2 reads YFSETQ. Written as DNA, the CDR3 is TGCGCCAGCAGCTTGGGGGGAAGCTCTGGGGCCAACGTCCTGACTTTC. Its protein product is CASSLGGSSGANVLTF.

This clonotype was counted between two and nine times. V gene TRBV7-2 combines with J gene TRBJ2-1; D is perhaps TRBD2 (5 bases). The CDR3 extends over 16 amino acids. V shed 0 bases and J shed 2 bases, with 11 bases lying between them. Germline CDR1 is SGHTA and CDR2 is FQGNSA. CDR3 region: CASSLASTTTYNEQFF. The CDR3 DNA follows: TGTGCCAGCAGCTTAGCGTCGACTACCACCTACAATGAGCAGTTCTTC.

This clonotype was seen only a few times. The chain carries TRBV7-8 and TRBJ1-2; D ambiguous. From germline, CDR1 is SGHVS and CDR2 FQNEAQ. The CDR3 has 15 residues. V dropped 1 base and J dropped 0 bases, with 9 bases sitting between them. The CDR3, as DNA: TGTGCCAGCAGCTTAGGGGCAGACCCTAACTATGGCTACACCTTC. This sequence encodes CASSLGADPNYGYTF. Complete variable domain (other parts from reference TRBV7-8 and TRBJ1-2): GAGVSQSPRYKVAKRGQDVALRCDPISGHVSLFWYQQALGQGPEFLTYFQNEAQLDKSGLPSDRFFAERPEGSVSTLKIQRTQQEDSAVYLCASSLGADPNYGYTFGSGTRLTVV.

The gene calls are TRBV20-1 and TRBJ2-5; 9 nucleotides agree with TRBD1. CDR1 and CDR2 from the germline V gene are DFQATT and SNEGSKA (reference sequence). The CDR3 covers 15 residues. V was clipped by 1 base and J by 4 bases; unmatched bases: 7. The CDR3 here is CSARGIDRGGETQYF. CDR3 in DNA: TGCAGTGCTAGAGGGATCGACAGGGGGGGAGAGACCCAGTACTTC.

This chain connects TRBV4-3 to TRBJ2-1; no firm D call. The CDR3 runs to 13 residues. In germline, CDR1 is LGHNA, CDR2 YSLEER. Trimming left V 0 bases short and J 8 bases short, with 8 bases between. The CDR3 spells CASSQEWGYEQFF. The CDR3, as DNA: TGCGCCAGCAGCCAAGAGTGGGGTTATGAGCAGTTCTTC.

The J gene is TRBJ2-5, the V gene TRBV2, with D possibly being TRBD1 (6 bases). The germline V gene has CDR1 SNHLY and CDR2 FYNNEI. This CDR3 has 13 residues. The V end was cut by 6 bases, the J end by 4 bases, with 12 bases between. CDR3: CASSDGQTETQYF. CDR3 DNA sequence: TGTGCCAGCAGCGACGGACAGACAGAGACCCAGTACTTC.

This clonotype was observed many times. The chain recombines TRBV12-3 or TRBV12-4 with TRBJ2-1, with D uncertain. This CDR3 region has 12 residues. Trimming left V 4 bases short and J 5 bases short, with 6 bases between. CDR3 nucleotides: TGTGCCAGCAGTTACAGCGACAATGAGCAGTTCTTC. The encoded protein is CASSYSDNEQFF.

This rearrangement joins TRBV30 to TRBJ1-1; 8 bases are a match to TRBD1. This CDR3 contains 14 residues. J lost 7 bases, V lost 4 bases, and 11 bases had no gene match. Germline values: CDR1 GTSNPN, CDR2 SVGIG (reference sequence). CDR3: CAWTPLAGGIEAFF. DNA for the CDR3: TGTGCCTGGACCCCGCTTGCAGGGGGCATTGAAGCTTTCTTT.

A few counts support this clonotype. The V and J genes are TRBV7-2 and TRBJ1-1; 9 bases fit TRBD1. J lost 4 bases, V lost 3 bases, and 6 bases had no gene match. The CDR3 sequence is 15 residues long. Germline loops: CDR1 SGHTA, CDR2 FQGNSA. The CDR3 sequence is CASSFVGTGSTEAFF. The DNA of the CDR3 is TGTGCCAGCAGCTTCGTGGGGACAGGGTCCACTGAAGCTTTCTTT.

There are a few counts of this clonotype. The rearrangement links TRBV3-1 to TRBJ2-1; D gene uncertain. V was clipped by 2 bases and J by 7 bases, with 6 bases between them. CDR1 and CDR2 (germline): LGHDT, YNNKEL (reference sequence). The CDR3 length is 12 residues. The CDR3 sequence: CASSQIGNEQFF. CDR3 coding DNA: TGTGCCAGCAGCCAAATCGGAAATGAGCAGTTCTTC.

This clonotype occurred a few times. The chain links TRBV5-1 to TRBJ2-2; D remains ambiguous. The germline V and J ends were trimmed by 6 bases and 7 bases, with 13 bases remaining between them. The V gene's germline CDR1 is SGHRS and CDR2 YFSETQ. CDR3 length: 13 residues. The CDR3 DNA reads as TGCGCCAGCACCACGGACGGCCGCGGGGAGCTGTTTTTT. This codes for CASTTDGRGELFF.

This clonotype was counted at least ten times. The chain employs TRBV12-3 or TRBV12-4 and TRBJ2-4; 8 bases are shared with TRBD2. The CDR3 sequence is 15 residues long. Trimming at V came to 6 bases and at J to 3 bases, leaving 7 bases not matched to a gene. In DNA, the CDR3 is TGTGCCAGCAGCCTCAGCGGGAGTGGCAAAAACATTCAGTACTTC. Protein product: CASSLSGSGKNIQYF.

The chain links TRBV5-1 to TRBJ2-7; D is possibly TRBD2 (6 bases). CDR3 length equals 18 residues. CDR1 is SGHRS and CDR2 is YFSETQ in the germline V gene. Deletions cut 0 bases from V and 0 bases from J, with 19 bases between. The DNA for the CDR3 is TGCGCCAGCAGCTTGGCTCCCATGACTAGGATCAGCTCCTACGAGCAGTACTTC. Residues: CASSLAPMTRISSYEQYF.

The chain joins TRBV5-1 to TRBJ2-2; D remains ambiguous. This CDR3 region has 14 residues. Germline V gives CDR1 SGHRS, CDR2 YFSETQ. The V gene lost 1 base and the J gene lost 1 base, with 5 bases spanning the gap. CDR3 nucleotide sequence: TGCGCCAGCAGCTTGATAGGGAACACCGGGGAGCTGTTTTTT. Amino acids: CASSLIGNTGELFF.